The T cell receptor beta chain under discussion was sequenced for a study of cytomegalovirus exposure and HLA in healthy donors. The germline gives CDR1 SGHTA, CDR2 FQGNSA. There are 15 residues in the CDR3. The V segment lost 4 bases and the J segment 3 bases; nucleotides outside the gene matches: 8. The study ran its PCR with 60 Vbeta and 13 Jbeta primers. Assay used: immunoSEQ multiplex PCR; TCRdb lists only in-frame clones, some missing. Of about 140,000 clones detected, approximately 76% appear once; the ten largest clones hold approximately 2%. To note about this clone: The antigen remains undetermined.

Findings of the study overall: About 87% or about 30% of the time was how often most TCR beta V segments were productive, according to an earlier analysis.

While unrecorded immune exposures were likely, the donors were nominally healthy when sampled. This receptor was identified in a man in his forties or fifties in good health and CMV-seronegative. The chain combines TRBV7-2 with TRBJ2-7; 8 positions agree with TRBD2. The source material was PBMCs. The CDR3 coding sequence is TGTGCCAGCAGCTCCCCCCGAGCGGGGGACTACGAGCAGTACTTC. Protein sequence: CASSSPRAGDYEQYF.